Shown below are 14 T cell receptor beta chains from a single sample sequenced in a study of cytomegalovirus exposure and HLA in healthy donors. TCRdb's table, derived via immunoSEQ multiplex PCR, lists solely in-frame clones and lacks some. The sample comprises 150,000 to 200,000 clones, around nine tenths of which are singletons, and 10% to 13% rests with the top ten. The material sequenced was PBMCs. Every receptor here comes from a young woman in good health and CMV-seropositive.

This chain connects TRBV10-2 to TRBJ2-5; 7 nucleotides align to TRBD1. Germline V gene data show CDR1 as WSHSY and CDR2 as SAAADI. J lost 4 bases, V lost 4 bases, and 9 bases had no gene match. CDR3 length equals 15 residues. The CDR3 nucleotides are TGCGCCAGCAGTGTGACAGGGAGAGGAGGAGAGACCCAGTACTTC. Translating gives CASSVTGRGGETQYF.

The chain uses TRBV4-1 and TRBJ2-7, with TRBD1 matching 9 bases. The trim removed 6 bases at V and 5 bases at J, leaving 11 bases unmatched. The V gene's germline CDR1 is MGHRA and CDR2 YSYEKL. This CDR3 is 15 amino acids long. DNA of the CDR3: TGCGCCAGCAGTATAAACCCGGGACAGGGTAACGAGCAGTACTTC. Encoded protein: CASSINPGQGNEQYF.

V is TRBV10-3 and J is TRBJ1-4; 9 positions match TRBD1. This CDR3 has 13 amino acids. Germline CDR1 and CDR2: ENHRY and SYGVKD. Trimming took 8 bases from V and 4 from J; bases not matched to a gene: 2. This chain's CDR3 is CAIGGQGNEKLFF. CDR3 bases: TGTGCCATCGGGGGACAGGGTAATGAAAAACTGTTTTTT.

This chain joins TRBV2 and TRBJ2-3; D not certain. The CDR3 contains 15 residues. The V gene lost 6 bases and the J gene lost 0 bases, with 13 bases spanning the gap. Germline assignment: CDR1 SNHLY and CDR2 FYNNEI. DNA of the CDR3: TGTGCCAGCAGACCTGCGGTGGCTAGCACAGATACGCAGTATTTT. It yields the protein CASRPAVASTDTQYF.

J is TRBJ1-2 and V is TRBV15, with D possibly matching TRBD1 (5 bases). This CDR3 comprises 15 residues. Between the trimmed V and J ends, which lost 0 bases and 5 bases, there was a span of 13 bases. The germline V gene has CDR1 LNHNV and CDR2 YYDKDF (reference sequence). Here the CDR3 DNA reads TGTGCCACCAGCAGAGATCGGGGGGTTTGGTATGGCTACACCTTC. It is translated as CATSRDRGVWYGYTF.

The chain is built from TRBV19 and TRBJ2-1, with D perhaps matching TRBD2 (5 bases). CDR1 is LNHDA, CDR2 SQIVND, per germline (reference sequence). V was cut by 5 bases and J by 5 bases, with 22 bases left in between. This CDR3 is built from 17 residues. CDR3 DNA sequence: TGTGCCAGTAGTGACTCCGGGAACCCCACCCCCGACAATGAGCAGTTCTTC. This gives the protein CASSDSGNPTPDNEQFF.

The chain combines TRBV10-1 with TRBJ2-1; TRBD2 matches 8 bases. Germline V lookup: CDR1 WNHNN, CDR2 SYGVQD (reference sequence). V dropped 2 bases and J dropped 5; count of bases not matched to a gene: 11. This CDR3 has 17 residues. In DNA, the CDR3 is TGCGCCAGCAGTGAGCTACTAGCGGCCCCCGGCGACAATGAGCAGTTCTTC. Amino acids: CASSELLAAPGDNEQFF.

The CDR3 loop reads CASSLTGGRGYEQYF. The CDR3 DNA follows: TGTGCCAGCAGCTTGACGGGAGGTAGGGGTTACGAGCAGTACTTC. The chain recombines TRBV5-8 with TRBJ2-7; 7 nucleotides match TRBD2. The V gene's germline CDR1 is SGHTS and CDR2 YDEGEE. The CDR3 length is 15 residues. The junction had 8 bases not matched to a gene; V was cut back by 1 base and J by 4 bases. The variable domain in full, with the rest retrieved from reference TRBV5-8 and TRBJ2-7, is EAGVTQSPTHLIKTRGQQATLRCSPISGHTSVYWYQQALGLGLQFLLWYDEGEERNRGNFPPRFSGRQFPNYSSELNVNALELEDSALYLCASSLTGGRGYEQYFGPGTRLTVT.

The chain combines TRBV30 with TRBJ2-7, with 10 bases fitting TRBD1. The CDR3 length is 12 residues. Germline V gene data show CDR1 as GTSNPN and CDR2 as SVGIG (reference sequence). J was trimmed by 6 bases and V by 7 bases; bases with no gene match: 6. CDR3 loop: CASRDRGFEQYF. The DNA of the CDR3 is TGTGCCTCCCGGGACAGGGGTTTCGAGCAGTACTTC.

V gene TRBV30 combines with J gene TRBJ1-2; 7 bases match TRBD1. Germline CDR1 reads GTSNPN; CDR2 reads SVGIG (reference sequence). V lost 7 bases and J lost 6; bases outside the gene matches: 5. The CDR3 runs 11 residues. CDR3 in DNA: TGTGCCTCCAACAGGGGAGATGGCTACACCTTC. Amino acid sequence: CASNRGDGYTF.

This chain joins TRBV19 and TRBJ2-1, with 10 bases lining up with TRBD2. After removal of 3 bases from V and 5 bases from J, the junction contained 1 base not matched to a gene. This CDR3 has 14 amino acids. CDR1 and CDR2 (germline): LNHDA, SQIVND (reference sequence). This CDR3 reads CASSMGLANNEQFF. The CDR3 DNA sequence: TGTGCCAGTAGTATGGGACTAGCGAACAATGAGCAGTTCTTC.

As for this clone: Other DNA sequences from this sample encode an identical CDR3 as well. The V gene is TRBV6-6, the J gene TRBJ2-7; D gene uncertain. There are 15 residues in the CDR3. CDR1 MNHNY and CDR2 SVGAGI come from the germline V gene (reference sequence). V was cut by 5 bases and J by 1 base, with 15 bases left in between. The CDR3 DNA is TGTGCCAGCAGTCCCCGGCGACATAATTCCTACGAGCAGTACTTC. This codes for CASSPRRHNSYEQYF.

V and J are TRBV6-1 and TRBJ2-4; 8 nucleotides agree with TRBD1. This CDR3 has 19 amino acids. Trimming cost V 3 bases and J 0 bases; bases outside gene matches: 13. Germline CDR1 reads MNHNS; CDR2 reads SASEGT. DNA for the CDR3: TGTGCCAGCAGTGAGAGAGCAGGGGGCTCCGATCTAGCCAAAAACATTCAGTACTTC. It translates to CASSERAGGSDLAKNIQYF.

The chain has TRBV19 and TRBJ2-7; the match to TRBD2 covers 8 bases. CDR1 and CDR2 (germline): LNHDA, SQIVND (reference sequence). V trimming: 1 base; J trimming: 4 bases; junction bases outside the gene matches: 3. The CDR3 contains 14 residues. CDR3 protein: CASSIAASGYEQYF. The CDR3 DNA follows: TGTGCCAGTAGTATAGCGGCTAGCGGGTACGAGCAGTACTTC.